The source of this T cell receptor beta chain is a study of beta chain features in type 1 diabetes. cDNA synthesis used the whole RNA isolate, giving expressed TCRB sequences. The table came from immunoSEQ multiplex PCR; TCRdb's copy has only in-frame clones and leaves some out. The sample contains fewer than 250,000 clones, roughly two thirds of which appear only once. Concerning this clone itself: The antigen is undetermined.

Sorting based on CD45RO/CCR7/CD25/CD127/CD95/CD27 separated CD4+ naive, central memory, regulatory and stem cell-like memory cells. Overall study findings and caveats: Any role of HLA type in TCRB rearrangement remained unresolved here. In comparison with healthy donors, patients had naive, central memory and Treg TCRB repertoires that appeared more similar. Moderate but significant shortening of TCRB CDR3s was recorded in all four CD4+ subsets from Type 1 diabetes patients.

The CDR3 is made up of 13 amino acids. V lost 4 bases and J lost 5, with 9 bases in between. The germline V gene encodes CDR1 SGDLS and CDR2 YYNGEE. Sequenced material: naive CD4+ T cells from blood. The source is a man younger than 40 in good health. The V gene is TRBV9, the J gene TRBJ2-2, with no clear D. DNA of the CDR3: TGTGCCAGCAGCCCCCGGTCTACCGGGGAGCTGTTTTTT. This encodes CASSPRSTGELFF.